The clone carrying this TCR beta chain was picked up a small number of times. This sample is drawn from a study of blood T cells in healthy people across ages. The V end was cut by 7 bases, the J end by 7 bases, with 19 bases between. The CDR3 length is 14 residues. Primers used in a second PCR of roughly 6 to 11 cycles were a sample-barcoded 5' primer and a J-beta primer mix. TCRdb processed the 5' RACE reads anew with MiXCR; each CDR3 protein has one entry. In the table there are hundreds of thousands of distinct CDR3 sequences, 20% to 25% of which are singletons. This clonotype was obtained from a man between 65 and 85 years old in good health. Sequenced input: blood. The V call is TRBV12-3 or TRBV12-4, the J call TRBJ1-2; D gene ambiguous. The CDR3 sequence: CASTSRTAAGGYTF. CDR3 in DNA: TGTGCCAGCACCTCGCGGACCGCCGCGGGTGGCTACACCTTC.